Listed below are T cell receptor beta chains from one sample, sequenced in a study of control samples from healthy donors and cancer patients. The protocol was immunoSEQ multiplex PCR, while the TCRdb copy is restricted to in-frame clones and leaves out a portion. The sample carries under 450,000 clones, around nine tenths recorded once. The material sequenced was PBMCs. The receptors shown here come from a man aged 35 to 55 with head and neck cancer. CDR3s include the opening cysteine and the closing phenylalanine or tryptophan. D genes are given only for firm matches. The listing skips clone size in some rows; elsewhere it reads once, few, many or a size class.

clone_size cdr3_length d_call j_call v_call cdr3_aa cdr3_nt
NA 15 TRBD2 TRBJ2-1 TRBV7-9 CASSLRRGSYNEQFF TGTGCCAGCAGCTTACGGCGGGGGTCCTACAATGAGCAGTTCTTC
NA 14 NA TRBJ2-2 TRBV29-1 CSVGGLRDTGELFF TGCAGCGTTGGAGGCCTCAGGGACACCGGGGAGCTGTTTTTT
NA 15 NA TRBJ1-2 TRBV5-1 CASREDFTVYYGYTF TGCGCCAGCAGGGAGGACTTTACTGTCTACTATGGCTACACCTTC
NA 12 NA TRBJ2-5 TRBV11-2 CASSGEQETQYF TGTGCCAGCAGTGGGGAACAAGAGACCCAGTACTTC
once 12 NA TRBJ2-1 TRBV28 CASSPPQSEQFF TGTGCCAGCAGTCCTCCACAGTCAGAGCAGTTCTTC
NA 16 TRBD2 TRBJ2-2 TRBV7-2 CASSLSSGRGTGELFF TGTGCCAGCAGCTTATCCAGCGGGAGAGGCACCGGGGAGCTGTTTTTT
NA 14 TRBD1 TRBJ1-1 TRBV6-2/TRBV6-3 CASSYVTGGTEAFF TGTGCCAGCAGTTACGTGACAGGGGGTACTGAAGCTTTCTTT
NA 13 NA TRBJ2-5 TRBV18 CASSPVPQETQYF TGTGCCAGCTCACCAGTACCACAAGAGACCCAGTACTTC
once 13 NA TRBJ1-3 TRBV27 CASSSGAGNTIYF TGTGCCAGCAGTTCAGGAGCTGGAAACACCATATATTTT
once 13 NA TRBJ2-1 TRBV12-5 CASGWNERSNQFF TGTGCTAGTGGTTGGAACGAGCGCTCAAACCAGTTCTTC
NA 16 NA TRBJ2-1 TRBV7-9 CASTAITRLEGNEQFF TGTGCCAGCACCGCTATTACCCGGCTAGAGGGCAATGAGCAGTTCTTC
once 12 NA TRBJ2-2 TRBV29-1 CSVESYRHGLFF TGCAGCGTTGAGAGTTACAGGCATGGGCTGTTTTTT
NA 12 NA TRBJ2-7 TRBV7-9 CASSLDRDEQYF TGTGCCAGCAGCTTAGACAGGGACGAGCAGTACTTC
NA 17 NA TRBJ1-6 TRBV4-3 CASSQVGPTVPAPPLHF TGCGCCAGCAGCCAAGTGGGGCCGACAGTCCCCGCGCCACCCCTCCACTTT
NA 12 NA TRBJ1-4 TRBV7-9 CASSLEEEKLFF TGTGCCAGCAGCTTAGAAGAGGAAAAACTGTTTTTT
NA 16 NA TRBJ1-3 TRBV10-3 CAISESGHLSGNTIYF TGTGCCATCAGTGAGTCTGGGCACCTCTCTGGAAACACCATATATTTT
NA 16 NA TRBJ1-5 TRBV4-2 CASSQERRASNQPQHF TGTGCCAGCAGCCAAGAGCGCCGGGCCAGCAATCAGCCCCAGCATTTT
few 18 TRBD2 TRBJ2-3 TRBV14 CASSQDWLAGPLGDTQYF TGTGCCAGCAGCCAAGATTGGCTAGCGGGTCCGCTGGGGGATACGCAGTATTTT
NA 14 NA TRBJ2-2 TRBV6-5 CASTRDSTTGELFF TGTGCCAGCACCCGGGACTCTACCACCGGGGAGCTGTTTTTT
NA 15 NA TRBJ2-7 TRBV5-1 CASSFTPGSSYEQYF TGCGCCAGCAGCTTCACACCAGGGAGCTCCTACGAGCAGTACTTC
once 15 NA TRBJ2-2 TRBV2 CASREGSVRRGELFF TGTGCCAGCCGTGAAGGTAGCGTCCGACGCGGGGAGCTGTTTTTT
NA 19 TRBD2 TRBJ2-3 TRBV10-3 CAISPLSPGLAGGTDTQYF TGTGCCATCAGTCCTCTCAGCCCCGGACTAGCGGGAGGCACAGATACGCAGTATTTT
NA 14 NA TRBJ1-2 TRBV6-5 CASSQDGFNYGYTF TGTGCCAGCAGTCAGGACGGATTTAACTATGGCTACACCTTC
NA 16 NA TRBJ2-2 TRBV7-3 CASSLNRQGFTGELFF TGTGCCAGCAGCTTAAATCGGCAGGGTTTCACCGGGGAGCTGTTTTTT
NA 16 TRBD2 TRBJ2-1 TRBV9 CASSALAPSSYNEQFF TGTGCCAGCAGCGCACTAGCGCCGAGCTCCTACAATGAGCAGTTCTTC
NA 14 NA TRBJ2-7 TRBV5-5 CASSLADQLYEQYF TGTGCCAGCAGCTTGGCGGATCAGTTATACGAGCAGTACTTC
NA 17 TRBD2 TRBJ2-5 TRBV11-2 CASSFPWGGRAWETQYF TGTGCCAGCAGCTTCCCGTGGGGCGGGAGGGCCTGGGAGACCCAGTACTTC
NA 17 NA TRBJ2-1 TRBV29-1 CSVEDPWRGRGDNEQFF TGCAGCGTTGAAGATCCATGGCGGGGGCGCGGGGACAATGAGCAGTTCTTC
NA 16 NA TRBJ2-7 TRBV3-1/TRBV3-2 CASSPDWGPAPGEQYF TGTGCCAGCAGTCCAGATTGGGGCCCTGCTCCTGGCGAGCAGTACTTC
NA 17 TRBD2 TRBJ2-5 TRBV10-3 CAISGTSGSEFQETQYF TGTGCCATCAGTGGGACTAGCGGGAGTGAATTCCAAGAGACCCAGTACTTC
NA 16 NA TRBJ2-2 TRBV5-1 CASSLDRGEGAGELFF TGCGCCAGCAGCTTGGACCGGGGCGAGGGTGCCGGGGAGCTGTTTTTT
NA 14 NA TRBJ1-1 TRBV11-2 CASIDRGRGNEAFF TGTGCCAGCATAGATCGGGGCAGGGGAAATGAAGCTTTCTTT
NA 16 TRBD2 TRBJ2-1 TRBV19 CASSMGGSKVYNEQFF TGTGCCAGTAGTATGGGCGGGAGCAAAGTCTACAATGAGCAGTTCTTC
NA 15 NA TRBJ1-2 TRBV9 CASSVGAGTNYGYTF TGTGCCAGCAGCGTAGGCGCAGGGACTAACTATGGCTACACCTTC
NA 14 NA TRBJ1-1 TRBV25-1 CASHPGVMNTEAFF TGTGCCAGCCACCCAGGGGTGATGAACACTGAAGCTTTCTTT
NA 18 TRBD2 TRBJ2-6 TRBV28 CASSSARLAGSRANVLTF TGTGCCAGCAGTTCTGCAAGGCTAGCGGGATCCCGGGCCAACGTCCTGACTTTC
NA 16 TRBD2 TRBJ2-1 TRBV11-1 CASTLIAGDLYNEQFF TGTGCCAGCACCCTGATAGCGGGGGACCTCTACAATGAGCAGTTCTTC
NA 14 NA TRBJ2-2 TRBV2 CASTTAGFTGELFF TGTGCCAGCACTACCGCGGGGTTCACCGGGGAGCTGTTTTTT
NA 12 NA TRBJ1-2 TRBV19 CASSPRNYGYTF TGTGCCAGTAGCCCCCGGAACTATGGCTACACCTTC
NA 18 TRBD2 TRBJ2-3 TRBV15 CATSRSTSGSGYTDTQYF TGTGCCACCAGCAGGTCGACTAGCGGGAGCGGCTACACAGATACGCAGTATTTT